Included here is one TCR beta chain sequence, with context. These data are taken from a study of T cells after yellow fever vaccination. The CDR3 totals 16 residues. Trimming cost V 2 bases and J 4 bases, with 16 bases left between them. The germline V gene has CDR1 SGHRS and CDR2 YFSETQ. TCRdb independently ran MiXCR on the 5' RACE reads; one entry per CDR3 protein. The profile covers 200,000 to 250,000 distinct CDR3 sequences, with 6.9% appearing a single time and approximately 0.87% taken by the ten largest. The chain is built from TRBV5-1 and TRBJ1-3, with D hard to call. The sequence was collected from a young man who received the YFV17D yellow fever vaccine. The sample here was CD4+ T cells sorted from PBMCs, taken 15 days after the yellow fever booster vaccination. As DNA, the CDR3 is TGCGCCAGCAGCTTCGACCGGGCGGATAGAGGAAACACCATATATTTT. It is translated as CASSFDRADRGNTIYF.